This TCR beta chain was retrieved from a study of blood T cell repertoires in COVID-19. Sequenced by immunoSEQ multiplex PCR; TCRdb stores in-frame clones only, minus some. This sample has roughly 280,000 clones; 85% to 90% occur once, and the top ten carry roughly 1.9%. Participants' own reports of clinical history determined their cohort assignment. CDR3 length: 15 residues. J was trimmed by 5 bases and V by 8 bases; bases with no gene match: 14. The germline gives CDR1 WNHNN, CDR2 SYGVQD (reference sequence). V gene TRBV10-1 combines with J gene TRBJ2-7; TRBD2 matches 8 bases. The sample consisted of PBMCs or T cells enriched from blood (not recorded which). This TCR came from a woman aged 55-75 years who had recovered from COVID-19. The CDR3 loop is CASLLLKAGEHEQYF. The CDR3 DNA sequence: TGCGCCAGCCTGCTACTGAAAGCGGGAGAGCACGAGCAGTACTTC.